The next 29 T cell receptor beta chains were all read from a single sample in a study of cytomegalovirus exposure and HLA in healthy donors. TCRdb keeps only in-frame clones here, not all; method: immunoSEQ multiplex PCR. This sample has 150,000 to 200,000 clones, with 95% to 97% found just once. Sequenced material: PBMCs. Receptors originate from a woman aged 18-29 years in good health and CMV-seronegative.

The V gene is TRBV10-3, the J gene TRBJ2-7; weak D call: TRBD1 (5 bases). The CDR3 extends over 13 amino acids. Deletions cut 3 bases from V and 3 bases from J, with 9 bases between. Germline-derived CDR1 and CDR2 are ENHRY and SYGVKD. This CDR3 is CAISDMGHYEQYF. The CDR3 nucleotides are TGTGCCATCAGTGATATGGGGCACTACGAGCAGTACTTC.

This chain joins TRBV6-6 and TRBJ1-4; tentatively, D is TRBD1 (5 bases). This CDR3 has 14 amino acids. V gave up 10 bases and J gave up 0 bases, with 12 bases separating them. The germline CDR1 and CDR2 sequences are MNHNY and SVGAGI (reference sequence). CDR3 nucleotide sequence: TGTGCCACGCGGGGGGGGGCAACTAATGAAAAACTGTTTTTT. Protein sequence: CATRGGATNEKLFF.

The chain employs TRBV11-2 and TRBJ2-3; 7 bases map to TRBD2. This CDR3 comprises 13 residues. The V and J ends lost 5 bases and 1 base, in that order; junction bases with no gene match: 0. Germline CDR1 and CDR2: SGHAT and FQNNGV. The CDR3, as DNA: TGTGCCAGCAGCGCGGGGGGCACAGATACGCAGTATTTT. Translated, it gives CASSAGGTDTQYF.

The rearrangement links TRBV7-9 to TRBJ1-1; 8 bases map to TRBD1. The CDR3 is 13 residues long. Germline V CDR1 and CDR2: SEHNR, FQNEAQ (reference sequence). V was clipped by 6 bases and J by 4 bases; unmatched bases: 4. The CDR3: CASRTGGFTEAFF. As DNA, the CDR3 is TGTGCCAGCAGAACAGGGGGATTCACTGAAGCTTTCTTT.

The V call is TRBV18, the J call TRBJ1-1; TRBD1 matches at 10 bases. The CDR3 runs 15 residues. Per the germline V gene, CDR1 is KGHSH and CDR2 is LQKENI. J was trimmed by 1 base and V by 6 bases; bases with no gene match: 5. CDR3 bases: TGTGCCAGCTCGTTGGGACAGGGGCAGAACACTGAAGCTTTCTTT. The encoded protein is CASSLGQGQNTEAFF.

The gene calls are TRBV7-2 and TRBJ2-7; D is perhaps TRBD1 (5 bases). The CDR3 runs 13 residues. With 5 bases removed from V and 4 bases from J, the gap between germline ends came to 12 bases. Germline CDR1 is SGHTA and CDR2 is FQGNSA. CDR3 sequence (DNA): TGTGCCAGCAGCACGCCAGGGTTTTACGAGCAGTACTTC. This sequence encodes CASSTPGFYEQYF. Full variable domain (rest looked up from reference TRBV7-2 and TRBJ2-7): GAGVSQSPSNKVTEKGKDVELRCDPISGHTALYWYRQSLGQGLEFLIYFQGNSAPDKSGLPSDRFSAERTGGSVSTLTIQRTQQEDSAVYLCASSTPGFYEQYFGPGTRLTVT.

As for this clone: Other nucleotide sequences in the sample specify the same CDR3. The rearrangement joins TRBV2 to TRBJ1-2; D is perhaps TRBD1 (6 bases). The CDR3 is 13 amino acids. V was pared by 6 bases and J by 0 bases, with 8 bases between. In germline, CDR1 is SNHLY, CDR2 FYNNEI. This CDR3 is CASRGGANYGYTF. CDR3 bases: TGTGCCAGCAGAGGGGGGGCTAACTATGGCTACACCTTC.

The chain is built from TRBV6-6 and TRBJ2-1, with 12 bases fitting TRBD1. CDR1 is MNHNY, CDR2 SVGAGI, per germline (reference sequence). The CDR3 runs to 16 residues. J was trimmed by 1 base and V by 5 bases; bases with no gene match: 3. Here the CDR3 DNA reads TGTGCCAGCAGTCCGGGACAGGGGGCTTCCTACAATGAGCAGTTCTTC. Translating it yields CASSPGQGASYNEQFF.

The DNA of the CDR3 is TGTGCCAGCAGCGTAGTTAGCGGGGGGGCCGCCGAGCAGTACTTC. Translated, it gives CASSVVSGGAAEQYF. The chain links TRBV9 to TRBJ2-7, with 11 bases matching TRBD2. CDR3 length equals 15 residues. V was pared by 0 bases and J by 6 bases, with 5 bases of the junction left unmatched. Germline V gene lookup returns CDR1 SGDLS and CDR2 YYNGEE.

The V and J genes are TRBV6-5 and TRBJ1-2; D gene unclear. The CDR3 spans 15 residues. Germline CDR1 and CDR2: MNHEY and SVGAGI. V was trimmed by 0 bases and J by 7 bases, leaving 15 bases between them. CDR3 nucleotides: TGTGCCAGCAGTTACTCGGCCATCCCAACTATTGGCTACACCTTC. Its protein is CASSYSAIPTIGYTF.

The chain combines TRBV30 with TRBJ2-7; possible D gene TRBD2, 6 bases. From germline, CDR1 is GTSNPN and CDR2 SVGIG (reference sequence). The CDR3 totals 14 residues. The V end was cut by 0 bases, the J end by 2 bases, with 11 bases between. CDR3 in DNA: TGTGCCTGGAGTGTAAGGAGGGGTCCCTACGAGCAGTACTTC. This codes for CAWSVRRGPYEQYF.

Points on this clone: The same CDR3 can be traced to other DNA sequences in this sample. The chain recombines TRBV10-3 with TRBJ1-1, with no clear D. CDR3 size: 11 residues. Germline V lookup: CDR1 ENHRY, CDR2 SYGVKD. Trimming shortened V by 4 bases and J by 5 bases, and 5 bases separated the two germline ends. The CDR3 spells CAISGGTEAFF. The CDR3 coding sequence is TGTGCCATCAGTGGAGGGACTGAAGCTTTCTTT.

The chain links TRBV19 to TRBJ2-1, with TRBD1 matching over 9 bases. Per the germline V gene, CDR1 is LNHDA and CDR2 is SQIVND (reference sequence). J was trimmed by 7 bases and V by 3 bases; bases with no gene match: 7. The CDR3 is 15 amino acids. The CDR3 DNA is TGTGCCAGTAGTATGACTGGGACAGGGAGAAATGAGCAGTTCTTC. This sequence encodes CASSMTGTGRNEQFF.

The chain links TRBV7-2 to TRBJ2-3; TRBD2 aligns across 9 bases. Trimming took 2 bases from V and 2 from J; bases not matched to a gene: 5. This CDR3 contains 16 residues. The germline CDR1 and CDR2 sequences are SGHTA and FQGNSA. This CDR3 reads CASSLLLAGSTDTQYF. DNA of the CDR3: TGTGCCAGCAGCTTATTGCTAGCGGGGTCCACAGATACGCAGTATTTT.

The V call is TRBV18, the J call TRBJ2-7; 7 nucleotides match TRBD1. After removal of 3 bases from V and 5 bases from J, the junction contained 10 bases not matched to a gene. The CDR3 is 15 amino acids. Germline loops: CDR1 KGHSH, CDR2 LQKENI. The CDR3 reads CASSPQSGQANEQYF. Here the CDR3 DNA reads TGTGCCAGCTCACCCCAGAGTGGACAGGCAAACGAGCAGTACTTC.

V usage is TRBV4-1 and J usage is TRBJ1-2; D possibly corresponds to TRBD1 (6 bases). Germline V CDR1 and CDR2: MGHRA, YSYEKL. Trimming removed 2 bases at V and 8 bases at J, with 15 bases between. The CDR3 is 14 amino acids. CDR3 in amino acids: CASSQPGQHAGYTF. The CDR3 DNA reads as TGCGCCAGCAGCCAACCCGGACAGCATGCGGGCTACACCTTC.

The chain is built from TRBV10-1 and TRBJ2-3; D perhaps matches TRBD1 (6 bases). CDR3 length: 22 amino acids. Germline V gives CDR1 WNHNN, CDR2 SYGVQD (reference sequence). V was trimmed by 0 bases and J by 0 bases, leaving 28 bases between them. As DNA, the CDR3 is TGCGCCAGCAGTGAGTCTTGTTGGGGCACACAGGGTCATCTAGGAAGCACAGATACGCAGTATTTT. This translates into CASSESCWGTQGHLGSTDTQYF.

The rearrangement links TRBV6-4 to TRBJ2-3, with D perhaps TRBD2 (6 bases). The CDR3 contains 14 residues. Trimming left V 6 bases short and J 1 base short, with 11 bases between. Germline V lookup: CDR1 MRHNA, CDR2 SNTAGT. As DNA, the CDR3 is TGTGCCAGCAGCTTGGGGGGAGGCACAGATACGCAGTATTTT. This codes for CASSLGGGTDTQYF.

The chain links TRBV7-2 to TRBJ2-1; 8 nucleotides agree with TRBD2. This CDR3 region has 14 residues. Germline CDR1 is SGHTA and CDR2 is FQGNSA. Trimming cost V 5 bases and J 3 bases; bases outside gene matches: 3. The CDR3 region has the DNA TGTGCCAGCAGCCGGGGGGGGGACTACAATGAGCAGTTCTTC. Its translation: CASSRGGDYNEQFF.

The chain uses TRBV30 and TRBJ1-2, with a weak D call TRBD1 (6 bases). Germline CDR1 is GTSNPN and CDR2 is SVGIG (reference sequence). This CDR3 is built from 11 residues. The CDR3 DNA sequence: TGTGCAGGGGGTAATGGCTATGGCTACACCTTC. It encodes CAGGNGYGYTF. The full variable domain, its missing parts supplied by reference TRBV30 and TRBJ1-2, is SQTIHQWPATLVQPVGSPLSLECTVEGTSNPNLYWYRQAAGRGLQLLFYSVGIGQISSEVPQNLSASRPQDRQFILSSKKLLLSDSGFYLCAGGNGYGYTFGSGTRLTVV.

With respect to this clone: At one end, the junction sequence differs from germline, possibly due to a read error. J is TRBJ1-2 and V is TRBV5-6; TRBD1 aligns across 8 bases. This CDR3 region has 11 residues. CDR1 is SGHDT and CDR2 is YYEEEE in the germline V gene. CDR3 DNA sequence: TGTGCCAGCAGCCGTAGGGGGACAGGAAACTTC. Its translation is CASSRRGTGNF. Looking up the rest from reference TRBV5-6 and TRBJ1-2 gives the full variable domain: DAGVTQSPTHLIKTRGQQVTLRCSPKSGHDTVSWYQQALGQGPQFIFQYYEEEERQRGNFPDRFSGHQFPNYSSELNVNALLLGDSALYLCASSRRGTGNFGSGTRLTVV.

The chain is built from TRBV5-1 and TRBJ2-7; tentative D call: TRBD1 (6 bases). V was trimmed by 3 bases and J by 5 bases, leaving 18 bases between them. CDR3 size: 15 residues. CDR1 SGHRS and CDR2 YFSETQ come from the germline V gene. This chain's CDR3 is CASSSGHSDGDEQYF. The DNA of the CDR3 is TGCGCCAGCAGCTCGGGACACTCGGACGGTGACGAGCAGTACTTC.

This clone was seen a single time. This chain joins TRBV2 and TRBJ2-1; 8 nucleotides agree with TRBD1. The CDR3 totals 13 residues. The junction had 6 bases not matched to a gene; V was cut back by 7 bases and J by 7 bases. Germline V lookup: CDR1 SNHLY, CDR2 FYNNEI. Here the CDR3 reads CASTGTGRNEQFF. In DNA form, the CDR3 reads TGTGCCAGCACCGGGACAGGTCGTAATGAGCAGTTCTTC.

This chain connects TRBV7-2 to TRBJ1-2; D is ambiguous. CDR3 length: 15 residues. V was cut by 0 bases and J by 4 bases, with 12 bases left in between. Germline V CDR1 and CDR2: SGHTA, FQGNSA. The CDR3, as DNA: TGTGCCAGCAGCTTAGCCACAGCGGTCCTCTATGGCTACACCTTC. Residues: CASSLATAVLYGYTF.

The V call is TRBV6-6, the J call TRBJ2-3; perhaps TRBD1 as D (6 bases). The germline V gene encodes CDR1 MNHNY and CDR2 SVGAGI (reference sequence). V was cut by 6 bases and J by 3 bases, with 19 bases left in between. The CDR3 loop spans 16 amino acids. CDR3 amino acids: CASSRDTPLVTDTQYF. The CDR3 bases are TGTGCCAGCAGCCGGGACACCCCACTGGTGACAGATACGCAGTATTTT.

DNA of the CDR3: TGTGCCAGCAGTTCCTTTACAGGGCTCATTGAAGCTTTCTTT. Its protein product is CASSSFTGLIEAFF. This chain links TRBV6-6 with TRBJ1-1, with TRBD1 as a possible D gene (6 bases). V dropped 4 bases and J dropped 7 bases, with 16 bases sitting between them. CDR1 and CDR2 (germline): MNHNY, SVGAGI (reference sequence). The length of the CDR3 is 14 residues.

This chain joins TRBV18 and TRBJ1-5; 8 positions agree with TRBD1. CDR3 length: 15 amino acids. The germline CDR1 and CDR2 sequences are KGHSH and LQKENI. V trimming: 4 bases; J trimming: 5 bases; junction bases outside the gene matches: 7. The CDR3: CASSLGQGGYQPQHF. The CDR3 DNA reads TGTGCCAGCTCACTCGGACAGGGTGGATATCAGCCCCAGCATTTT.

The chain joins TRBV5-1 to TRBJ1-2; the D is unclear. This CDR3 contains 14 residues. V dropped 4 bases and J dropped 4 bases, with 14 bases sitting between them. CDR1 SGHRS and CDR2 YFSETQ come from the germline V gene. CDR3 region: CASSDAGRSYGYTF. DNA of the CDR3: TGCGCCAGCAGCGATGCGGGCAGGAGCTATGGCTACACCTTC.

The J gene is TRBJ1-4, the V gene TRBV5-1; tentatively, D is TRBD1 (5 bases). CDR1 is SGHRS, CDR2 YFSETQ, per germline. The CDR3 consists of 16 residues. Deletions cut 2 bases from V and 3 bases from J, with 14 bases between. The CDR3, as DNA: TGCGCCAGCAGCTTTTATTTAGAGACAGCTAATGAAAAACTGTTTTTT. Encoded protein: CASSFYLETANEKLFF.